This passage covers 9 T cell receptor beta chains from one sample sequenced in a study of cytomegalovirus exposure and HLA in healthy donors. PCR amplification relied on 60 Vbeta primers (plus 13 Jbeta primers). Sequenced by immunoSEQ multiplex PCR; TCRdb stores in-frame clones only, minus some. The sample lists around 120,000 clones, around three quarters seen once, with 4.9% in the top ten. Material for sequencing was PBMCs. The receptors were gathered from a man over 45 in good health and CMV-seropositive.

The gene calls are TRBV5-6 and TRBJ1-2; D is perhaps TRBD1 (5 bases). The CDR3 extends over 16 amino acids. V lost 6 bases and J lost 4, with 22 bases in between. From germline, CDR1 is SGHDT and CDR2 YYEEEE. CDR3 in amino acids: CASTTKEGRGGYGYTF. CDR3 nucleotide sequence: TGTGCCAGCACTACCAAAGAGGGGCGCGGGGGCTATGGCTACACCTTC.

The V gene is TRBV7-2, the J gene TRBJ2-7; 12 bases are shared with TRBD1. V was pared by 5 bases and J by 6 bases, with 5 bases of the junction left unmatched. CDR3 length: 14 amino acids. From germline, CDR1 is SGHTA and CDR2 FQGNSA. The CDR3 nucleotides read TGTGCCAGCAGCCCCCGGGACAGGGGGCGCGAGCAGTACTTC. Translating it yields CASSPRDRGREQYF.

CDR3 sequence reads: CAGRDTINEKLFF. CDR3 nucleotides: TGCGCCGGCCGGGACACCATCAATGAAAAACTGTTTTTT. The rearrangement links TRBV5-1 to TRBJ1-4, with D tentatively TRBD1 (6 bases). The CDR3 consists of 13 residues. Germline V gives CDR1 SGHRS, CDR2 YFSETQ. With 10 bases removed from V and 5 bases from J, the gap between germline ends came to 15 bases.

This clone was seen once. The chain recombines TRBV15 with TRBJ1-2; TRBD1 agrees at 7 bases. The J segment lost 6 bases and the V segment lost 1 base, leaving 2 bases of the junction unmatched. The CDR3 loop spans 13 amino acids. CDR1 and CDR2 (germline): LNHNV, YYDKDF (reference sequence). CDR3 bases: TGTGCCACCAGCAGAGGACAGGGCGATGGCTACACCTTC. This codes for CATSRGQGDGYTF.

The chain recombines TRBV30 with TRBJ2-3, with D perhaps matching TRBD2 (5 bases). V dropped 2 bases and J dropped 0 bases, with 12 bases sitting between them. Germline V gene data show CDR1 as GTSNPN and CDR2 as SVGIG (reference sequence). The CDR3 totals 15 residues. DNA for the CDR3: TGTGCCTGGAGTCCGGACTGGGCTAGCACAGATACGCAGTATTTT. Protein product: CAWSPDWASTDTQYF.

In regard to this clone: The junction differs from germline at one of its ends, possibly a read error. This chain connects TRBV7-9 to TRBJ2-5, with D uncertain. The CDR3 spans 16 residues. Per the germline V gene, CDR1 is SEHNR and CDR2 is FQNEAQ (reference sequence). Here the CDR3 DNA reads TGTTCCAGCAGCTTGGGCATGGAAACCCTCGGAGAGACCCAGTACTTC. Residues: CSSSLGMETLGETQYF.

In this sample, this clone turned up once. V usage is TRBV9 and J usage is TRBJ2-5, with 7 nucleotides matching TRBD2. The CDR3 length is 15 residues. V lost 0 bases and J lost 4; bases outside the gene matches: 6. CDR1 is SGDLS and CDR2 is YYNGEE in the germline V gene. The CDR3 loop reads CASSVGERGPETQYF. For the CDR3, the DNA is TGTGCCAGCAGCGTAGGGGAGCGGGGCCCAGAGACCCAGTACTTC.

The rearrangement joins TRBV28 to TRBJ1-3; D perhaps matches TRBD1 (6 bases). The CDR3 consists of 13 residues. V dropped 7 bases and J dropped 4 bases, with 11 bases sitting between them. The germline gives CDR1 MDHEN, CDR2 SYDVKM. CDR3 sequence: CASNPGDGNTIYF. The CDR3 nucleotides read TGTGCCAGCAACCCAGGGGACGGAAACACCATATATTTT.

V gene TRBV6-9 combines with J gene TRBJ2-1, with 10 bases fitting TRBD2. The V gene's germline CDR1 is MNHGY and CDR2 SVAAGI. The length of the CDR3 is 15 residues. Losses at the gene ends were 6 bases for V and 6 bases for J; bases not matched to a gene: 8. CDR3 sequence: CASSPIERGGNEQFF. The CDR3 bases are TGTGCCAGCAGCCCTATTGAGCGGGGGGGCAATGAGCAGTTCTTC.